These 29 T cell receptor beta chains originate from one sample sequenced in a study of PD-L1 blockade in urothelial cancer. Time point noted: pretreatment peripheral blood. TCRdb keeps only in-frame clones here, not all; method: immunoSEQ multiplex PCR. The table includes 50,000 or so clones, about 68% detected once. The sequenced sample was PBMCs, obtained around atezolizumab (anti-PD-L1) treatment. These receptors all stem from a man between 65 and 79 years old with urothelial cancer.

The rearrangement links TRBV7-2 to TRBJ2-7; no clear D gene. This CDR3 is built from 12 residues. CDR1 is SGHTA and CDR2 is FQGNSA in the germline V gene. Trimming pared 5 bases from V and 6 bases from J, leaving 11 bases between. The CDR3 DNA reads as TGTGCCAGCAGCAATTTCTTCTCCGAGCAGTACTTC. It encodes CASSNFFSEQYF.

CDR3 protein: CASSLAQTGGLSKNIQYF. CDR3 in DNA: TGTGCCAGCAGCTTGGCCCAAACAGGGGGCCTATCCAAAAACATTCAGTACTTC. The chain has TRBV5-8 and TRBJ2-4; 9 bases agree with TRBD1. CDR3 size: 18 residues. V shed 0 bases, J shed 2 bases, and the junction held 9 bases outside the gene matches. CDR1 and CDR2 from the germline V gene are SGHTS and YDEGEE.

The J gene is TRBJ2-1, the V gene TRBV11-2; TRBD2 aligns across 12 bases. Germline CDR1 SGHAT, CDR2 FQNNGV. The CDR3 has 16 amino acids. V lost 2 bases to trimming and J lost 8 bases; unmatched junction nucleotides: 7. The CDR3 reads CASSLIASGRADEQFF. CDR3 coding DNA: TGTGCCAGCAGCTTAATTGCTAGCGGGAGGGCTGATGAGCAGTTCTTC.

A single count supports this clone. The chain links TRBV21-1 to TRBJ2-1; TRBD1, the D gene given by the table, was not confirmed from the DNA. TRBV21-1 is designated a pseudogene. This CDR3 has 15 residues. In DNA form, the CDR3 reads TGTGCCAGCAGCAAAGACGGACAGGGGGACAATGAGCAGTTCTTC. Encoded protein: CASSKDGQGDNEQFF.

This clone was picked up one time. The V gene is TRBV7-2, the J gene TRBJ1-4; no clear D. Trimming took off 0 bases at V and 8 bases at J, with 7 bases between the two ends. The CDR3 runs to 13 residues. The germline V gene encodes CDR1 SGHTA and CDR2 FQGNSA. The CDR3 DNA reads TGTGCCAGCAGCTTAGCGAGTTGGGAAAAACTGTTTTTT. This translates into CASSLASWEKLFF.

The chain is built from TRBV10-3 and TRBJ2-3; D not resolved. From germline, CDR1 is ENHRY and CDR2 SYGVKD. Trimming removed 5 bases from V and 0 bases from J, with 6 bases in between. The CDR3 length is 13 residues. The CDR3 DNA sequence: TGTGCCATCAGTCCGCGGAGCACAGATACGCAGTATTTT. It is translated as CAISPRSTDTQYF.

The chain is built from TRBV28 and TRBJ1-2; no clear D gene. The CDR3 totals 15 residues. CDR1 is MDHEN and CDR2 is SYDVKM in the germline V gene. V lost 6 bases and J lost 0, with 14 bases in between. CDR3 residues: CASSYSGLSNYGYTF. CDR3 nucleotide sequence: TGTGCCAGCAGCTATTCAGGCCTTTCTAACTATGGCTACACCTTC.

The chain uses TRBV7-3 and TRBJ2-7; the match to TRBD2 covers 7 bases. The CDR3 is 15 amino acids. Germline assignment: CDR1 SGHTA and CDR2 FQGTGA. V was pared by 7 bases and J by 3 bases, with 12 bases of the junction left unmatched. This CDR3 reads CASNKGGSRFYEQYF. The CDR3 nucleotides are TGTGCCAGCAACAAGGGCGGGAGTCGTTTCTACGAGCAGTACTTC. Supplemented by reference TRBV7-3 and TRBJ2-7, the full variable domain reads GAGVSQTPSNKVTEKGKYVELRCDPISGHTALYWYRQSLGQGPEFLIYFQGTGAADDSGLPNDRFFAVRPEGSVSTLKIQRTERGDSAVYLCASNKGGSRFYEQYFGPGTRLTVT.

DNA of the CDR3: TGTGCCAGTAGTATCGGGACAGGGGGGTACTATGGCTACACCTTC. Translation gives CASSIGTGGYYGYTF. The V call is TRBV19, the J call TRBJ1-2, with TRBD1 matching 11 bases. There are 15 residues in the CDR3. The germline gives CDR1 LNHDA, CDR2 SQIVND (reference sequence). The V gene end was trimmed by 3 bases and the J gene end by 3 bases; junction bases not matched to a gene: 3.

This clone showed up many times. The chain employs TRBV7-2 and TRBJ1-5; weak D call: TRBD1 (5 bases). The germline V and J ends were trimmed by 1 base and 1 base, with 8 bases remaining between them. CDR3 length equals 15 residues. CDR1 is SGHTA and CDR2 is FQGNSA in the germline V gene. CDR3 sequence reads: CASSLEGSSNQPQHF. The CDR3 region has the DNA TGTGCCAGCAGCTTAGAGGGGTCGAGCAATCAGCCCCAGCATTTT. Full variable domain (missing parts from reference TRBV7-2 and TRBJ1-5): GAGVSQSPSNKVTEKGKDVELRCDPISGHTALYWYRQSLGQGLEFLIYFQGNSAPDKSGLPSDRFSAERTGGSVSTLTIQRTQQEDSAVYLCASSLEGSSNQPQHFGDGTRLSIL.

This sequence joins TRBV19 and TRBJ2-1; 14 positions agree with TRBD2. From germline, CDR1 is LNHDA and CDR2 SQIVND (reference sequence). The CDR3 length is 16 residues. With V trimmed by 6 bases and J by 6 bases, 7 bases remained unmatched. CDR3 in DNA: TGTGCCAGTAGACCGAAGGGACTAGCGGGGGTCAATGAGCAGTTCTTC. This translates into CASRPKGLAGVNEQFF.

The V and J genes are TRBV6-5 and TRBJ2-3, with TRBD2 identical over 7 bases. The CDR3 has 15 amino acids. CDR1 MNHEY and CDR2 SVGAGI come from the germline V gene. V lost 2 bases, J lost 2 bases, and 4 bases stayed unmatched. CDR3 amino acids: CASSYRGRNTDTQYF. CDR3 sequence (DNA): TGTGCCAGCAGTTACCGCGGGAGAAACACAGATACGCAGTATTTT.

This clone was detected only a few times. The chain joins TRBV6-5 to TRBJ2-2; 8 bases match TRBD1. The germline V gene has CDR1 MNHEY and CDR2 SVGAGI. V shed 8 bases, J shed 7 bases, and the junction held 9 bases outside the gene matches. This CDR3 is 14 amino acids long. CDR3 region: CASASGQVFGELFF. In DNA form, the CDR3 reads TGTGCCAGCGCCTCGGGACAGGTCTTCGGGGAGCTGTTTTTT.

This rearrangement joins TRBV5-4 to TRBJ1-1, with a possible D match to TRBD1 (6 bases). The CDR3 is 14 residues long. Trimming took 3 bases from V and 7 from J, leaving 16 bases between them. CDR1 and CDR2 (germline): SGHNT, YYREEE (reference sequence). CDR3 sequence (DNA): TGTGCCAGCAGCTGGGAAACAGGGACGGTTGAAGCTTTCTTT. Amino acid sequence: CASSWETGTVEAFF.

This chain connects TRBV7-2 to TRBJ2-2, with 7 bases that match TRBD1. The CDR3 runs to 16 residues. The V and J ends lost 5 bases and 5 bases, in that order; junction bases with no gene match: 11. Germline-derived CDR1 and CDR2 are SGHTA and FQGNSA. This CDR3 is CASSAPGQRGTGELFF. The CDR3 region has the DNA TGTGCCAGCAGCGCGCCGGGACAGCGCGGGACCGGGGAGCTGTTTTTT.

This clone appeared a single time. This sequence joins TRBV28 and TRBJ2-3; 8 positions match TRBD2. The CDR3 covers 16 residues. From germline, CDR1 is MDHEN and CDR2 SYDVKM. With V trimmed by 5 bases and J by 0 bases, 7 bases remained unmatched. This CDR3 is CASSPRRTSSTDTQYF. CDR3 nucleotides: TGTGCCAGCAGTCCTCGCCGGACTAGCAGCACAGATACGCAGTATTTT.

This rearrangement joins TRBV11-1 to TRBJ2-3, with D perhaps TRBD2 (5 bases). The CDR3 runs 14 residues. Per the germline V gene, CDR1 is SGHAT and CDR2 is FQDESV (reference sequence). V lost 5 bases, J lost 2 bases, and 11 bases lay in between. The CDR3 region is CASSPSIFTDTQYF. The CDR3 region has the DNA TGTGCCAGCAGCCCTAGCATCTTCACAGATACGCAGTATTTT.

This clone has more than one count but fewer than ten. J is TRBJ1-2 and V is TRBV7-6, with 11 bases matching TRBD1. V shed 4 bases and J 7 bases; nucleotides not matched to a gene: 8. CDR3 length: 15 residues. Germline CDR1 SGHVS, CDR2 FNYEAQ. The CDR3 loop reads CASSSRTGGEGGYTF. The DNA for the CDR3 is TGTGCCAGCAGCTCCAGGACAGGGGGCGAAGGTGGCTACACCTTC. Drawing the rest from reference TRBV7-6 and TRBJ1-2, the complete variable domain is GAGVSQSPRYKVTKRGQDVALRCDPISGHVSLYWYRQALGQGPEFLTYFNYEAQQDKSGLPNDRFSAERPEGSISTLTIQRTEQRDSAMYRCASSSRTGGEGGYTFGSGTRLTVV.

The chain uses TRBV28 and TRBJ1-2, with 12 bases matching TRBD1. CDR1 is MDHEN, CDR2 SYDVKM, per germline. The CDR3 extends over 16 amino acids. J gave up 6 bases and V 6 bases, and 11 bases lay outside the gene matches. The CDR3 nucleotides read TGTGCCAGCAGGACTCCCCCGGGACAGGGGGCCGATGGCTACACCTTC. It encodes CASRTPPGQGADGYTF.

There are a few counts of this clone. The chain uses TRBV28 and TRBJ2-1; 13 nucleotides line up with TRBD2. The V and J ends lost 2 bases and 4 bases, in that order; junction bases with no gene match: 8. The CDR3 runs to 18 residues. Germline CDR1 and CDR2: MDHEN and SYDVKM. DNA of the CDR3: TGTGCCAGCAGTTTAACTAGCGGGAGGGCCACCGGTTACAATGAGCAGTTCTTC. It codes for CASSLTSGRATGYNEQFF. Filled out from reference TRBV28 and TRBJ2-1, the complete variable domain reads DVKVTQSSRYLVKRTGEKVFLECVQDMDHENMFWYRQDPGLGLRLIYFSYDVKMKEKGDIPEGYSVSREKKERFSLILESASTNQTSMYLCASSLTSGRATGYNEQFFGPGTRLTVL.

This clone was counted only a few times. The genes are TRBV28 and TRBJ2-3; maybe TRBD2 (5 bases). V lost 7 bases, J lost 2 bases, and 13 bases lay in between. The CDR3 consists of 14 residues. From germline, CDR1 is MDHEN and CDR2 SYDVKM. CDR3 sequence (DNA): TGTGCCAGCAAACCTCCGGGGAACACAGATACGCAGTATTTT. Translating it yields CASKPPGNTDTQYF. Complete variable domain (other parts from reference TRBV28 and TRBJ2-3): DVKVTQSSRYLVKRTGEKVFLECVQDMDHENMFWYRQDPGLGLRLIYFSYDVKMKEKGDIPEGYSVSREKKERFSLILESASTNQTSMYLCASKPPGNTDTQYFGPGTRLTVL.

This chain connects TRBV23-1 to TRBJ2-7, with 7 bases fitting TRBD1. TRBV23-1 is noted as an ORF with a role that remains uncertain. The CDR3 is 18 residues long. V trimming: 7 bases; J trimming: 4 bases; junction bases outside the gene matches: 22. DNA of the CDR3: TGCGCCAGCACTAGCCCCCTAGACAGGGAAGTTCAGGGATACGAGCAGTACTTC. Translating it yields CASTSPLDREVQGYEQYF.

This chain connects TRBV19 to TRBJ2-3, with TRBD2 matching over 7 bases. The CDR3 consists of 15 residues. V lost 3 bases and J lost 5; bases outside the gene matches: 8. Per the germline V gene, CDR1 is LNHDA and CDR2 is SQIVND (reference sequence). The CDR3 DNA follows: TGTGCCAGTAGTATTGGTGGGAGGGCCATAGATACGCAGTATTTT. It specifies CASSIGGRAIDTQYF.

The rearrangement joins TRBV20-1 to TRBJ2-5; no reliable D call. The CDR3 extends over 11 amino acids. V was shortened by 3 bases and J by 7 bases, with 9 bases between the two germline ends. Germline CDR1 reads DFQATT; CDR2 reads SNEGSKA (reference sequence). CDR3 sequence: CSARLGGTQYF. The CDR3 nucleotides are TGCAGTGCTAGGTTAGGCGGGACCCAGTACTTC.

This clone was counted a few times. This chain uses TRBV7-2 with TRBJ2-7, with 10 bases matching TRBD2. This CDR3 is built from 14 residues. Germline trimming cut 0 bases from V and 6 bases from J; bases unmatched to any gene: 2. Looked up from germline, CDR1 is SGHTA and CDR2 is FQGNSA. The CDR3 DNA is TGTGCCAGCAGCTTAGCGATAGCGGGAGGCGAGCAGTACTTC. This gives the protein CASSLAIAGGEQYF.

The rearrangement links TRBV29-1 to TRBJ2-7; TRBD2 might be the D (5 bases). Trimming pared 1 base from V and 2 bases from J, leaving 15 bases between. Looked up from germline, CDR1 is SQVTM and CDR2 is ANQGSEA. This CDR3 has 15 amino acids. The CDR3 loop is CSVEGGVIRPYEQYF. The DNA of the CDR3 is TGCAGCGTTGAAGGGGGAGTCATAAGGCCCTACGAGCAGTACTTC.

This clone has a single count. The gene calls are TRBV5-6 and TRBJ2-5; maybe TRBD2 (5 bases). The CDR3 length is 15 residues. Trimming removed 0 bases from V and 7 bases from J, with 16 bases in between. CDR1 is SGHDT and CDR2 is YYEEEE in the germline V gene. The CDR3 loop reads CASSLDGSISGTQYF. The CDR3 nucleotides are TGTGCCAGCAGCTTGGACGGATCGATCAGCGGGACCCAGTACTTC.

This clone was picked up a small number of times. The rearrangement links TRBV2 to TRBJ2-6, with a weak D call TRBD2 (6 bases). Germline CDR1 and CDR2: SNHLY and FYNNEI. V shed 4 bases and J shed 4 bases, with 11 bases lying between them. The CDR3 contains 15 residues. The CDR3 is CASSGLDPGANVLTF. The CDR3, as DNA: TGTGCCAGCAGTGGACTAGACCCCGGGGCCAACGTCCTGACTTTC.

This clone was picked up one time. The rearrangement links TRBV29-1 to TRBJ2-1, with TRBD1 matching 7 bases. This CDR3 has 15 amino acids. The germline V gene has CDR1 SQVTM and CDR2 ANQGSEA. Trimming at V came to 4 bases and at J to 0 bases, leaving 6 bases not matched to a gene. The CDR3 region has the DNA TGCAGCGTTGTAAGAGGGGGCAACTCCTACAATGAGCAGTTCTTC. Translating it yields CSVVRGGNSYNEQFF.